A selection of T cell receptor beta chains follows, all from one sample in a study of T cell responses to AZD1222 COVID-19 vaccine. TCRdb's table, derived via immunoSEQ multiplex PCR, lists solely in-frame clones and lacks some. This repertoire shows roughly 80,000 clones, about nine tenths found once; its top ten account for about 3.5%. This sample comprised peripheral blood, obtained 28 days after the second AZD1222 dose. The receptor source for this set is an adult who received the AZD1222 COVID-19 vaccine. The CDR3 runs from the conserved cysteine through the conserved F or W.

j_gene,v_gene,CDR3aa
TRBJ2-3,TRBV9,CASSPHSGTSASFRVTDTQYF
TRBJ2-5,TRBV7-8,CASSPGQGETQYF
TRBJ2-1,TRBV19,CASRGTSGSRYEQFF
TRBJ2-7,TRBV5-1,CASSLVVGGSTYEQYF
TRBJ1-6,TRBV12-3/TRBV12-4,CASSTHPEDLHF
TRBJ1-2,TRBV6-1,CASSSMTENYGYTF
TRBJ2-7,TRBV10-3,CAISEFGSSYEQYF
TRBJ1-3,TRBV2,CASSERGSGNTIYF
TRBJ1-1,TRBV9,CASSVGIGEAFF
TRBJ1-2,TRBV2,CASSGNRVKGYGYTF
TRBJ1-2,TRBV5-1,CASSSDGGGYGYTF
TRBJ1-4,TRBV4-3,CASSMAVSNEKLFF
TRBJ2-7,TRBV6-2/TRBV6-3,CASSYGLAGEEQYF
TRBJ2-5,TRBV2,CASSGRTASETQYF
TRBJ2-1,TRBV4-1,CASSHLAGGLSYNEQFF
TRBJ2-7,TRBV9,CASSLDPSSPDRSYEQYF
TRBJ2-1,TRBV6-2/TRBV6-3,CASSFWDRGLVGTYNEQFF
TRBJ1-1,TRBV3-1/TRBV3-2,CASSLDTEAFF
TRBJ1-2,TRBV25-1,CASRGTAVLFGHGYTF
TRBJ2-2,TRBV19,CASSGSSGTPRELFF
TRBJ2-1,TRBV18,CASSPVGNEQFF
TRBJ2-1,TRBV11-2,CASSLTLTSGTYNEQFF
TRBJ1-1,TRBV7-2,CASSLAGVRTEAFF
TRBJ2-3,TRBV7-3,CASSLSGSADTQYF
TRBJ1-1,TRBV19,CASLRTAMNTEAFF
TRBJ2-7,TRBV4-3,CASSQGREGEQYF
TRBJ2-7,TRBV27,CASSSLSGHPYEQYF
TRBJ1-5,TRBV30,CAWAPGPGDNQPQHF
TRBJ2-1,TRBV19,CASSIGLAGMDEQFF
TRBJ2-3,TRBV5-1,CASSTDPSGLAGGTDTQYF
TRBJ2-1,TRBV25-1,CASSEYLQGGGEQFF
TRBJ2-7,TRBV29-1,CSVDTVGREGYEQYF
TRBJ1-6,TRBV7-3,CASSKTGVYNSPLHF
TRBJ2-7,TRBV15,CATSRLTGGTYEQYF
TRBJ1-4,TRBV7-9,CASSLDSNEKLFF
TRBJ2-5,TRBV12-3/TRBV12-4,CASSFPYQETQYF
TRBJ2-7,TRBV11-3,CASSLALVPAYEQYF
TRBJ1-2,TRBV7-3,CASSSLPALGGYTF
TRBJ2-7,TRBV6-6,CASSYSGGNYEQYF
TRBJ2-7,TRBV2,CASSEAAASLEQYF
TRBJ2-1,TRBV7-3,CASSPALAGGSEQFF
TRBJ1-1,TRBV7-8,CASSLDQTVNTEAFF
TRBJ1-1,TRBV10-3,CAITDTRGKAMKTEAFF
TRBJ1-1,TRBV29-1,CSVELDRGTEAFF